This entry lists 32 T cell receptor beta chains sequenced from one sample in a study of blood T cell repertoires in COVID-19. Clones were read by immunoSEQ multiplex PCR, and TCRdb kept only the in-frame ones, dropping some. The profile shows roughly 60,000 clones, 65% to 85% of them singletons. The sample was peripheral blood. The receptors shown here come from a man younger than 45 with COVID-19, enrolled during active disease.

By sample fraction, this clone is medium-sized. Other DNA sequences of this sample code for an identical CDR3. V and J are TRBV12-3 or TRBV12-4 and TRBJ1-2; D unclear. The ends were cut back, 3 bases at V and 3 bases at J, with 8 bases in the middle. The CDR3 has 13 amino acids. The CDR3 nucleotides read TGTGCCAGCAGTTTTCGGGGAGACTATGGCTACACCTTC. Translation gives CASSFRGDYGYTF.

This chain joins TRBV27 and TRBJ2-7, with a tentative D call TRBD2 (5 bases). Germline assignment: CDR1 MNHEY and CDR2 SMNVEV (reference sequence). This CDR3 has 16 residues. Trimming took off 1 base at V and 0 bases at J, with 13 bases between the two ends. The CDR3 here is CASSLFGVAVSYEQYF. Here the CDR3 DNA reads TGTGCCAGCAGTTTATTCGGGGTGGCGGTCTCCTACGAGCAGTACTTC.

The chain couples TRBV28 to TRBJ1-5, with 7 bases fitting TRBD1. CDR3 length: 14 amino acids. Per germline, CDR1 MDHEN and CDR2 SYDVKM. Trimming at V came to 5 bases and at J to 6 bases, leaving 7 bases not matched to a gene. The CDR3 bases are TGTGCCAGCAGTCAAGGACAGGACAGTCAGCCCCAGCATTTT. Protein: CASSQGQDSQPQHF.

The genes are TRBV30 and TRBJ2-1, with 15 bases lining up with TRBD2. Germline V gene lookup returns CDR1 GTSNPN and CDR2 SVGIG (reference sequence). This CDR3 has 16 residues. V trimming: 3 bases; J trimming: 4 bases; junction bases outside the gene matches: 4. CDR3 in amino acids: CAWSGTSGRKYNEQFF. The CDR3 coding sequence is TGTGCCTGGAGCGGGACTAGCGGGAGGAAATACAATGAGCAGTTCTTC.

The chain employs TRBV9 and TRBJ1-1, with unresolved D. This CDR3 is built from 16 residues. V lost 4 bases, J lost 0 bases, and 16 bases lay in between. Germline CDR1 is SGDLS and CDR2 is YYNGEE. The CDR3 DNA is TGTGCCAGCAGCCCTCCCTTCAGAGGGATGAACACTGAAGCTTTCTTT. It specifies CASSPPFRGMNTEAFF.

This chain joins TRBV6-2 or TRBV6-3 and TRBJ1-1; unclear D gene. CDR3 length: 11 residues. Trimming shortened V by 5 bases and J by 4 bases, and 5 bases separated the two germline ends. From germline, CDR1 is MNHEY and CDR2 SVGEGT. The CDR3: CASSESTEAFF. In DNA, the CDR3 is TGTGCCAGCAGTGAGTCCACTGAAGCTTTCTTT.

This clone has a single count. The chain recombines TRBV3-1 (or the pseudogene TRBV3-2) with TRBJ1-2, with D uncertain. The CDR3 extends over 12 amino acids. The V and J ends lost 5 bases and 8 bases respectively, with 12 bases between them. Per germline, CDR1 LGHDT and CDR2 YNNKEL (reference sequence). CDR3 amino acids: CASSETAGGYTF. The DNA of the CDR3 is TGTGCCAGCAGCGAGACTGCTGGAGGCTACACCTTC.

The J gene is TRBJ1-6, the V gene TRBV6-4; D uncertain. CDR3 length: 15 amino acids. V lost 3 bases and J lost 6, with 12 bases in between. Germline assignment: CDR1 MRHNA and CDR2 SNTAGT. CDR3 loop: CASSESNEPNSPLHF. CDR3 DNA: TGTGCCAGCAGTGAGAGTAATGAACCTAATTCACCCCTCCACTTT.

This rearrangement joins TRBV19 to TRBJ2-1; 11 bases align to TRBD2. V was pared by 10 bases and J by 2 bases, with 7 bases of the junction left unmatched. Germline values: CDR1 LNHDA, CDR2 SQIVND (reference sequence). The CDR3 loop spans 15 amino acids. The CDR3 region is CATTSGSRPYNEQFF. DNA for the CDR3: TGTGCCACCACTAGCGGGAGTAGGCCCTACAATGAGCAGTTCTTC.

CDR3 nucleotides: TGTGCCAGTTCTCCCCGGACAGGGGGGTACAATGAGCAGTTCTTC. It codes for CASSPRTGGYNEQFF. The chain combines TRBV9 with TRBJ2-1; 10 positions match TRBD1. Germline V lookup: CDR1 SGDLS, CDR2 YYNGEE. CDR3 length: 15 amino acids. V trimming: 8 bases; J trimming: 4 bases; junction bases outside the gene matches: 9.

The CDR3 bases are TGTGCCAGCAGCCCCAGGGCCGGTGGGGCCAACGTCCTGACTTTC. This gives the protein CASSPRAGGANVLTF. The rearrangement links TRBV7-9 to TRBJ2-6; maybe TRBD1 (5 bases). This CDR3 spans 15 amino acids. Trimming shortened V by 5 bases and J by 3 bases, and 11 bases separated the two germline ends. Germline CDR1 and CDR2: SEHNR and FQNEAQ (reference sequence).

This clone was recorded a few times. This chain connects TRBV7-9 to TRBJ1-4, with 7 bases aligning to TRBD1. Germline V gene lookup returns CDR1 SEHNR and CDR2 FQNEAQ (reference sequence). This CDR3 is built from 15 residues. J gave up 5 bases and V 2 bases, and 5 bases lay outside the gene matches. As DNA, the CDR3 is TGTGCCAGCAGCTTATGGACAGGACCAAATGAAAAACTGTTTTTT. Its translation: CASSLWTGPNEKLFF.

The V call is TRBV7-8, the J call TRBJ1-2, with a weak D call TRBD1 (5 bases). CDR1 and CDR2 from the germline V gene are SGHVS and FQNEAQ. This CDR3 has 15 amino acids. V was pared by 1 base and J by 4 bases, with 13 bases between. The CDR3 spells CASSLGEGLGYGYTF. CDR3 sequence (DNA): TGTGCCAGCAGCTTAGGGGAGGGGCTCGGCTATGGCTACACCTTC.

The gene calls are TRBV4-1 and TRBJ2-3; 14 positions match TRBD2. With 4 bases clipped from V and 3 bases from J, the junction kept 3 bases outside the gene matches. Germline values: CDR1 MGHRA, CDR2 YSYEKL. CDR3 length equals 16 residues. CDR3 in DNA: TGCGCCAGCAGCCCGGGACTAGCGGGAGTTACAGATACGCAGTATTTT. Protein sequence: CASSPGLAGVTDTQYF.

The gene calls are TRBV6-2 or TRBV6-3 and TRBJ1-2; 10 bases are shared with TRBD1. The CDR3 contains 15 residues. V lost 2 bases and J lost 8; bases outside the gene matches: 8. Germline lookup yields CDR1 MNHEY and CDR2 SVGEGT. As DNA, the CDR3 is TGTGCCAGCAGTTACGACCTCGACAGGGGGCTCGGCTACACCTTC. Amino acids: CASSYDLDRGLGYTF.

The chain is built from TRBV19 and TRBJ1-2, with a possible D match to TRBD1 (6 bases). Germline CDR1 is LNHDA and CDR2 is SQIVND (reference sequence). Trimming left V 7 bases short and J 8 bases short, with 11 bases between. This CDR3 has 11 residues. The CDR3 sequence: CASTVGAGYTF. As DNA, the CDR3 is TGTGCCAGTACAGTGGGGGCCGGCTACACCTTC.

This clone was seen only a few times. J is TRBJ1-1 and V is TRBV11-2, with D uncertain. The CDR3 is made up of 13 amino acids. V was clipped by 5 bases and J by 0 bases, with 7 bases between them. CDR1 is SGHAT and CDR2 is FQNNGV in the germline V gene. CDR3 in amino acids: CASSATMNTEAFF. The CDR3 nucleotides read TGTGCCAGCAGCGCGACAATGAACACTGAAGCTTTCTTT.

This chain joins TRBV9 and TRBJ2-5, with a tentative D call TRBD2 (5 bases). Germline assignment: CDR1 SGDLS and CDR2 YYNGEE. Trimming stripped 4 bases from V and 5 bases from J, with 15 bases between. The CDR3 has 14 residues. The CDR3 nucleotides are TGTGCCAGCAGCCCGCCGACTACCCCTGAGACCCAGTACTTC. Its protein product is CASSPPTTPETQYF.

The chain couples TRBV19 to TRBJ1-3, with D uncertain. The CDR3 covers 14 residues. Germline values: CDR1 LNHDA, CDR2 SQIVND (reference sequence). Trimming shortened V by 7 bases and J by 4 bases, and 14 bases separated the two germline ends. The CDR3 DNA is TGTGCCAGTATTAATTTCGGGATAGGAAACACCATATATTTT. Encoded protein: CASINFGIGNTIYF.

The chain recombines TRBV5-8 with TRBJ2-1; no definite D call. CDR3 length: 13 amino acids. V lost 1 base and J lost 6, with 8 bases in between. Germline lookup yields CDR1 SGHTS and CDR2 YDEGEE. CDR3 sequence reads: CASSLSTINEQFF. The CDR3 DNA is TGTGCCAGCAGCTTGAGTACTATCAATGAGCAGTTCTTC.

This chain uses TRBV28 with TRBJ1-2; D is unclear. The CDR3 totals 13 residues. The V gene's germline CDR1 is MDHEN and CDR2 SYDVKM. V was shortened by 6 bases and J by 7 bases, with 15 bases between the two germline ends. The CDR3 loop is CASSTALIGGYTF. In DNA form, the CDR3 reads TGTGCCAGCAGCACAGCCCTCATTGGTGGCTACACCTTC.

This clone came up once. The chain is built from TRBV11-1 and TRBJ2-7, with 9 bases fitting TRBD1. J lost 3 bases, V lost 3 bases, and 3 bases had no gene match. The CDR3 spans 14 residues. Per germline, CDR1 SGHAT and CDR2 FQDESV (reference sequence). The CDR3: CASSLDRGDYEQYF. In DNA form, the CDR3 reads TGTGCCAGCAGCTTGGACAGGGGAGACTACGAGCAGTACTTC.

This chain connects TRBV6-2 or TRBV6-3 to TRBJ1-2; D call uncertain. V shed 2 bases and J shed 6 bases, with 7 bases lying between them. The CDR3 consists of 12 residues. Germline V gene sequence: CDR1 MNHEY, CDR2 SVGEGT. CDR3 amino acids: CASSYQADGYTF. Here the CDR3 DNA reads TGTGCCAGCAGTTACCAGGCCGATGGCTACACCTTC.

This chain joins TRBV10-1 and TRBJ2-3; possible D gene TRBD2, 5 bases. V lost 4 bases to trimming and J lost 0 bases, with 5 bases between them. This CDR3 region has 13 residues. Germline lookup yields CDR1 WNHNN and CDR2 SYGVQD (reference sequence). The CDR3 coding sequence is TGCGCCAGCAGTGGGGAGAGCACAGATACGCAGTATTTT. This translates into CASSGESTDTQYF.

The rearrangement uses TRBV18 and TRBJ1-5; weak D call: TRBD1 (5 bases). The CDR3 spans 19 residues. From germline, CDR1 is KGHSH and CDR2 LQKENI. Trimming stripped 3 bases from V and 0 bases from J, with 21 bases between. In DNA, the CDR3 is TGTGCCAGCTCACCGGGAGGGGTGCTGACGGTCCATAGCAATCAGCCCCAGCATTTT. Translated, it gives CASSPGGVLTVHSNQPQHF.

The chain employs TRBV11-2 and TRBJ2-1, with 14 bases that match TRBD2. The CDR3 length is 16 residues. Germline assignment: CDR1 SGHAT and CDR2 FQNNGV. V lost 5 bases to trimming and J lost 6 bases; unmatched junction nucleotides: 6. CDR3 amino acids: CASSPGLAGGINEQFF. CDR3 nucleotide sequence: TGTGCCAGCAGCCCAGGACTAGCGGGAGGTATCAATGAGCAGTTCTTC.

The chain carries TRBV25-1 and TRBJ2-1; unclear D gene. CDR1 is MGHDK and CDR2 is SYGVNS in the germline V gene. The germline V and J ends were trimmed by 8 bases and 4 bases, with 15 bases remaining between them. The CDR3 has 14 amino acids. The DNA for the CDR3 is TGTGCCAGCGAGGAAACGGAAGTTTACAATGAGCAGTTCTTC. This sequence encodes CASEETEVYNEQFF.

The chain links TRBV9 to TRBJ2-5; a weak D match, TRBD2 (6 bases). The length of the CDR3 is 16 residues. Germline V gene data show CDR1 as SGDLS and CDR2 as YYNGEE. V was trimmed by 0 bases and J by 4 bases, leaving 16 bases between them. CDR3 loop: CASSVGTTGLLETQYF. The CDR3 nucleotides are TGTGCCAGCAGCGTAGGGACTACCGGTTTATTAGAGACCCAGTACTTC.

This clone showed up just a few times. The V call is TRBV23-1, the J call TRBJ1-3; tentative D call: TRBD1 (5 bases). TRBV23-1 carries the ORF label, with uncertain function. The CDR3 is 13 amino acids. V lost 10 bases and J lost 4, with 14 bases in between. The DNA for the CDR3 is TGCGCCATCCTTCCCGGGGGGGGAAACACCATATATTTT. This codes for CAILPGGGNTIYF.

This chain joins TRBV10-2 and TRBJ2-7, with D possibly being TRBD2 (6 bases). Trimming removed 4 bases from V and 6 bases from J, with 16 bases in between. Germline V gives CDR1 WSHSY, CDR2 SAAADI. This CDR3 has 14 residues. The CDR3 DNA is TGCGCCAGCAGTGGGACTACCATACCCGGCGAGCAGTACTTC. It codes for CASSGTTIPGEQYF.

The gene calls are TRBV30 and TRBJ2-7; TRBD2 matches 14 bases. V lost 5 bases to trimming and J lost 3 bases; unmatched junction nucleotides: 6. The CDR3 covers 15 residues. CDR1 is GTSNPN and CDR2 is SVGIG in the germline V gene (reference sequence). The CDR3 region has the DNA TGTGCCTGGGCGACTAGCGGGAGGGATGTCTACGAGCAGTACTTC. Its translation is CAWATSGRDVYEQYF.

The count of this clone is one. This chain links TRBV11-1 with TRBJ2-7; 9 positions match TRBD1. The CDR3 runs 14 residues. Trimming took 5 bases from V and 5 from J; bases not matched to a gene: 7. CDR1 is SGHAT and CDR2 is FQDESV in the germline V gene (reference sequence). The CDR3 sequence: CASSRQGVLDEQYF. DNA for the CDR3: TGTGCCAGCAGCAGACAGGGGGTGTTGGACGAGCAGTACTTC.